Listed here are 26 T cell receptor beta chains from one sample, sequenced in a study of technical replicates of blood from a few donors. Some clones are missing from TCRdb's copy, which holds only in-frame ones; the method was immunoSEQ multiplex PCR. This sample carries fewer than 100,000 clones, about 93% of them seen once, and the ten largest clones take 0.25% to 0.35%. The specimen was T cells isolated from PBMCs. These TCRs come from a human donor in good health.

This chain connects TRBV9 to TRBJ2-2, with 9 positions matching TRBD1. The CDR3 runs to 15 residues. Germline loops: CDR1 SGDLS, CDR2 YYNGEE. Unmatched junction bases numbered 10, after V lost 0 bases and J lost 13 bases. The CDR3 nucleotides read TGTGCCAGCAGCGTAGATGGACAGGGGCTTCTACGGCTGTTTTTT. Translated, it gives CASSVDGQGLLRLFF.

This sequence joins TRBV5-1 and TRBJ2-7; TRBD1 might be the D (5 bases). With 4 bases removed from V and 3 bases from J, the gap between germline ends came to 11 bases. The CDR3 has 13 residues. The germline gives CDR1 SGHRS, CDR2 YFSETQ. The CDR3 region is CASSPTAGYEQYF. The CDR3 DNA follows: TGCGCCAGCAGCCCGACAGCCGGCTACGAGCAGTACTTC.

The V call is TRBV11-2, the J call TRBJ1-2; D is ambiguous. Per germline, CDR1 SGHAT and CDR2 FQNNGV. The CDR3 spans 12 residues. Trimming cost V 5 bases and J 6 bases, with 10 bases left between them. CDR3 residues: CASSRNGDGYTF. The CDR3 bases are TGTGCCAGCAGCAGAAACGGGGATGGCTACACCTTC.

The J gene is TRBJ2-3, the V gene TRBV18; D gene unclear. V was cut by 3 bases and J by 0 bases, with 7 bases left in between. CDR1 is KGHSH and CDR2 is LQKENI in the germline V gene. The CDR3 has 14 residues. The chain's CDR3 is CASSPGRSTDTQYF. The CDR3 DNA reads as TGTGCCAGCTCACCGGGCAGAAGCACAGATACGCAGTATTTT.

The CDR3 protein is CASSPPSGGFSGANVLTF. The CDR3 nucleotides read TGTGCCAGCAGCCCGCCTAGCGGGGGCTTCTCTGGGGCCAACGTCCTGACTTTC. This sequence joins TRBV7-9 and TRBJ2-6; 10 positions agree with TRBD2. CDR3 length: 18 residues. CDR1 and CDR2 (germline): SEHNR, FQNEAQ (reference sequence). V was clipped by 5 bases and J by 0 bases; unmatched bases: 7.

As for this clone: At the DNA level, this CDR3 is encoded by other sequences in the same sample as well. V gene TRBV2 combines with J gene TRBJ2-7; perhaps TRBD2 as D (5 bases). Deletions cut 6 bases from V and 3 bases from J, with 9 bases between. The V gene's germline CDR1 is SNHLY and CDR2 FYNNEI. CDR3 size: 12 residues. The CDR3 DNA reads as TGTGCCAGCAGGGACTCCTACTACGAGCAGTACTTC. Translation: CASRDSYYEQYF.

This sequence joins TRBV7-3 and TRBJ2-3, with 7 bases that match TRBD2. The germline CDR1 and CDR2 sequences are SGHTA and FQGTGA. This CDR3 comprises 12 residues. The V gene end was trimmed by 8 bases and the J gene end by 5 bases; junction bases not matched to a gene: 4. The CDR3 DNA reads TGTGCCAGCGGTGCTAGCGGAGATACGCAGTATTTT. Translated: CASGASGDTQYF. Drawing the rest from reference TRBV7-3 and TRBJ2-3, the complete variable domain is GAGVSQTPSNKVTEKGKYVELRCDPISGHTALYWYRQSLGQGPEFLIYFQGTGAADDSGLPNDRFFAVRPEGSVSTLKIQRTERGDSAVYLCASGASGDTQYFGPGTRLTVL.

This sequence joins TRBV11-3 and TRBJ2-7; 7 bases are a match to TRBD1. CDR1 and CDR2 from the germline V gene are SGHNT and YENEEA. The CDR3 runs to 12 residues. J gave up 5 bases and V 5 bases, and 3 bases lay outside the gene matches. Here the CDR3 DNA reads TGTGCCAGCAGCCTACAGGGGAACGAGCAGTACTTC. This gives the protein CASSLQGNEQYF.

This sequence joins TRBV10-3 and TRBJ1-2, with 9 bases identical to TRBD1. This CDR3 comprises 13 residues. Germline loops: CDR1 ENHRY, CDR2 SYGVKD. V trimming: 10 bases; J trimming: 4 bases; junction bases outside the gene matches: 7. CDR3 sequence: CATERQGGYGYTF. CDR3 DNA sequence: TGTGCCACCGAACGACAGGGGGGCTATGGCTACACCTTC.

This sequence joins TRBV7-6 and TRBJ1-4; TRBD1 might be the D (5 bases). V lost 1 base to trimming and J lost 8 bases, with 11 bases between them. Germline CDR1 reads SGHVS; CDR2 reads FNYEAQ. The CDR3 spans 14 residues. Here the CDR3 reads CASSLGTLAEKLFF. In DNA, the CDR3 is TGTGCCAGCAGCTTAGGGACACTAGCAGAAAAACTGTTTTTT.

The chain has TRBV7-9 and TRBJ1-1; 8 bases align to TRBD1. The CDR3 is made up of 15 amino acids. The J segment lost 4 bases and the V segment lost 6 bases, leaving 10 bases of the junction unmatched. CDR1 is SEHNR, CDR2 FQNEAQ, per germline (reference sequence). The CDR3 DNA is TGTGCCAGCAGACCTAAAATCGACAGGGGCACTGAAGCTTTCTTT. It is translated as CASRPKIDRGTEAFF.

The rearrangement joins TRBV6-6 to TRBJ2-7; tentatively, D is TRBD1 (7 bases). Trimming removed 5 bases at V and 7 bases at J, with 15 bases between. This CDR3 comprises 13 residues. Germline V gene sequence: CDR1 MNHNY, CDR2 SVGAGI (reference sequence). The CDR3 DNA reads TGTGCCAGCAGTCAGGGGGGAAGAGGGGAGCAGTACTTC. Residues: CASSQGGRGEQYF.

This clone was detected a few times. The chain recombines TRBV28 with TRBJ2-7, with a tentative D call TRBD1 (5 bases). CDR1 and CDR2 (germline): MDHEN, SYDVKM. V lost 7 bases and J lost 4, with 14 bases in between. The CDR3 length is 13 residues. The CDR3 loop is CASITREGYEQYF. For the CDR3, the DNA is TGTGCCAGCATTACCAGGGAAGGGTACGAGCAGTACTTC.

The chain employs TRBV12-2 and TRBJ2-1; the table names TRBD2, a call not compared with the DNA. TRBV12-2 represents a pseudogene. This CDR3 contains 14 residues. The CDR3 sequence is CASRLFGGSREQFF. The DNA for the CDR3 is TGTGCAAGTCGCTTATTCGGCGGGAGTAGGGAGCAGTTCTTC.

This chain connects TRBV7-9 to TRBJ2-2; 8 bases map to TRBD2. The CDR3 consists of 16 residues. The V gene end was trimmed by 1 base and the J gene end by 6 bases; junction bases not matched to a gene: 7. CDR1 and CDR2 from the germline V gene are SEHNR and FQNEAQ (reference sequence). The DNA of the CDR3 is TGTGCCAGCAGCTTAGGGGGACTAGAAAAAGCCGGGGAGCTGTTTTTT. Translating gives CASSLGGLEKAGELFF.

This chain uses TRBV7-8 with TRBJ2-7, with 7 bases lining up with TRBD1. CDR3 size: 15 residues. Unmatched junction bases numbered 10, after V lost 1 base and J lost 7 bases. Per germline, CDR1 SGHVS and CDR2 FQNEAQ. The chain's CDR3 is CASSLVWLQGKEQYF. As DNA, the CDR3 is TGTGCCAGCAGCTTAGTTTGGCTACAGGGGAAGGAGCAGTACTTC.

CDR3 coding DNA: TGTGCCAGTGGCCCCCTGTGGTCCTACGAGCAGTACTTC. It encodes CASGPLWSYEQYF. This sequence joins TRBV2 and TRBJ2-7; D not certain. Per germline, CDR1 SNHLY and CDR2 FYNNEI. This CDR3 comprises 13 residues. The ends were cut back, 9 bases at V and 1 base at J, with 13 bases in the middle.

The gene calls are TRBV27 and TRBJ1-2, with D possibly being TRBD1 (6 bases). The germline gives CDR1 MNHEY, CDR2 SMNVEV (reference sequence). V lost 5 bases, J lost 4 bases, and 11 bases lay in between. CDR3 length: 13 amino acids. The CDR3 DNA sequence: TGTGCCAGCAGTACCGGACAGACCTATGGCTACACCTTC. Translated, it gives CASSTGQTYGYTF.

This clone occurred once. J is TRBJ2-7 and V is TRBV6-5; perhaps TRBD1 as D (5 bases). Germline-derived CDR1 and CDR2 are MNHEY and SVGAGI. V lost 5 bases, J lost 3 bases, and 11 bases lay in between. This CDR3 contains 13 residues. This CDR3 is CASSRSQGYEQYF. The CDR3 nucleotides are TGTGCCAGCAGTCGTAGTCAGGGCTACGAGCAGTACTTC.

The rearrangement joins TRBV14 to TRBJ2-3; D is unresolved. Germline V gives CDR1 SGHDN, CDR2 FVKESK. V lost 1 base to trimming and J lost 6 bases, with 8 bases between them. This CDR3 region has 13 residues. The CDR3 DNA reads TGTGCCAGCAGCCAAGCAGGCATGGATACGCAGTATTTT. As protein: CASSQAGMDTQYF.

V gene TRBV7-9 combines with J gene TRBJ1-2; 8 bases line up with TRBD1. The J segment lost 8 bases and the V segment lost 3 bases, leaving 5 bases of the junction unmatched. The CDR3 runs 13 residues. Looked up from germline, CDR1 is SEHNR and CDR2 is FQNEAQ (reference sequence). In DNA, the CDR3 is TGTGCCAGCAGCTTTCCAGGGGGCAGGGGCTACACCTTC. It translates to CASSFPGGRGYTF.

This clone has a single count. The chain has TRBV7-9 and TRBJ2-7; no firm D call. In germline, CDR1 is SEHNR, CDR2 FQNEAQ (reference sequence). The V gene lost 2 bases and the J gene lost 0 bases, with 11 bases spanning the gap. This CDR3 is built from 15 residues. The CDR3 protein is CASSLSRQASYEQYF. The CDR3 DNA follows: TGTGCCAGCAGCTTATCGCGTCAGGCCTCCTACGAGCAGTACTTC.

The V call is TRBV30, the J call TRBJ2-2; TRBD1 matches at 7 bases. The CDR3 sequence is 15 residues long. Looked up from germline, CDR1 is GTSNPN and CDR2 is SVGIG (reference sequence). With V trimmed by 8 bases and J by 0 bases, 9 bases remained unmatched. CDR3 sequence (DNA): TGTGCCCGCAGTCCCGGGACAGCGAACACCGGGGAGCTGTTTTTT. As protein: CARSPGTANTGELFF.

The J gene is TRBJ2-1, the V gene TRBV10-1; a possible D gene is TRBD1 (6 bases). V was cut by 3 bases and J by 9 bases, with 15 bases left in between. Germline assignment: CDR1 WNHNN and CDR2 SYGVQD (reference sequence). The CDR3 consists of 14 residues. The CDR3 DNA follows: TGCGCCAGCAGTGACTGGGGGCCTTCGGGTGAGCAGTTCTTC. This encodes CASSDWGPSGEQFF.

The chain joins TRBV9 to TRBJ1-1; maybe TRBD1 (6 bases). From germline, CDR1 is SGDLS and CDR2 YYNGEE. The CDR3 loop spans 13 amino acids. V lost 4 bases, J lost 4 bases, and 11 bases lay in between. CDR3 sequence (DNA): TGTGCCAGCAGCCTAGGAGGGGGCACTGAAGCTTTCTTT. Amino acids: CASSLGGGTEAFF. Full variable domain (remainder filled in from reference TRBV9 and TRBJ1-1): DSGVTQTPKHLITATGQRVTLRCSPRSGDLSVYWYQQSLDQGLQFLIQYYNGEERAKGNILERFSAQQFPDLHSELNLSSLELGDSALYFCASSLGGGTEAFFGQGTRLTVV.

The rearrangement uses TRBV2 and TRBJ1-1; D perhaps matches TRBD1 (5 bases). CDR3 length: 16 residues. Between the trimmed V and J ends, which lost 3 bases and 0 bases, there was a span of 14 bases. CDR1 SNHLY and CDR2 FYNNEI come from the germline V gene. Here the CDR3 reads CASSDLGGGLNTEAFF. The CDR3, as DNA: TGTGCCAGCAGTGATCTTGGGGGGGGTCTGAACACTGAAGCTTTCTTT. The full variable domain, its missing parts supplied by reference TRBV2 and TRBJ1-1, is EPEVTQTPSHQVTQMGQEVILRCVPISNHLYFYWYRQILGQKVEFLVSFYNNEISEKSEIFDDQFSVERPDGSNFTLKIRSTKLEDSAMYFCASSDLGGGLNTEAFFGQGTRLTVV.